This T cell receptor (beta chain) originates from a study of blood T cell repertoires in COVID-19. The table came from immunoSEQ multiplex PCR; TCRdb's copy has only in-frame clones and leaves some out. This sample has fewer than 60,000 clones, with roughly 85% found just once. Germline V lookup: CDR1 LGHNA, CDR2 YNFKEQ. This CDR3 has 13 residues. V was cut by 0 bases and J by 12 bases, with 11 bases left in between. The TCR comes from a man in his 70s with acute or convalescent COVID-19. The sequencing sample was made of peripheral blood. This sequence joins TRBV4-2 and TRBJ1-4; D unresolved. CDR3 sequence (DNA): TGTGCCAGCAGCCAAGATCGTGGGCTGGAACTGTTTTTT. Protein: CASSQDRGLELFF.